This TCR beta chain appears in the sequencing data of a study of cytomegalovirus exposure and HLA in healthy donors. The PCR had 60 Vbeta and 13 Jbeta primers. Using immunoSEQ multiplex PCR, the repertoire was profiled, and TCRdb retains in-frame clones only, with some absent. The sample carries around 200,000 clones, over 60% recorded once. V lost 4 bases to trimming and J lost 4 bases, with 12 bases between them. CDR1 and CDR2 from the germline V gene are SGDLS and YYNGEE. CDR3 size: 13 residues. This sequence joins TRBV9 and TRBJ2-7; D remains unclear. Specimen: PBMCs. The receptor was derived from a male donor in good health and CMV-seronegative. The CDR3 loop is CASSPPLRYEQYF. DNA of the CDR3: TGTGCCAGCAGCCCCCCCCTGAGATACGAGCAGTACTTC.